Reported below is one T cell receptor beta chain. The sample is drawn from a study of T cell responses to AZD1222 COVID-19 vaccine. Data came from immunoSEQ multiplex PCR; TCRdb stores just in-frame clones and leaves some out. The data contain 110,000 to 150,000 clones, approximately 91% of them singletons. This CDR3 contains 13 residues. The V end was cut by 0 bases, the J end by 5 bases, with 5 bases between. Germline CDR1 SGHTA, CDR2 FQGNSA. This sequence joins TRBV7-2 and TRBJ2-1; D unclear. The input for sequencing was peripheral blood, taken 28 days after the second AZD1222 dose. The clonotype originates from an adult who received the AZD1222 COVID-19 vaccine. For the CDR3, the DNA is TGTGCCAGCAGCTTAGCTTGGGACAATGAGCAGTTCTTC. As protein: CASSLAWDNEQFF.